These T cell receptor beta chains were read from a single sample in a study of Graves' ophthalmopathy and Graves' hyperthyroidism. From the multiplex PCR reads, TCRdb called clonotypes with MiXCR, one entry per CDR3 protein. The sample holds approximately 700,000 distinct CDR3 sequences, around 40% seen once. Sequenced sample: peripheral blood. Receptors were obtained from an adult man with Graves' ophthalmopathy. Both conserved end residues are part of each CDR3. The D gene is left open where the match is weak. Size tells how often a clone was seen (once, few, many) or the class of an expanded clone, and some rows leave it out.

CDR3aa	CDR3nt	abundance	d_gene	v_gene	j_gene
CASSYTGRPQETQYF	TGTGCCAGCAGTTATACAGGGCGCCCGCAAGAGACCCAGTACTTC	-	-	TRBV25-1	TRBJ2-5
CASRGGGSLDYGYTF	TGTGCCAGCAGGGGTGGGGGTAGCCTTGACTATGGCTACACCTTC	-	-	TRBV7-9	TRBJ1-2
CASSLNRGGEQFF	TGTGCCAGCAGCTTAAATAGGGGCGGTGAGCAGTTCTTC	-	-	TRBV7-3	TRBJ2-1
CSASGTGYQPQHF	TGCAGTGCTTCCGGGACAGGATATCAGCCCCAGCATTTT	-	TRBD1	TRBV20-1	TRBJ1-5
CASSFSGATQYF	TGTGCCAGCAGCTTCAGCGGGGCAACCCAGTACTTC	many	TRBD2	TRBV7-9	TRBJ2-5
CASRTSRTGVVGANVLTF	TGTGCCAGCAGGACTAGTCGGACCGGGGTAGTTGGGGCCAACGTCCTGACTTTC	once	-	TRBV2	TRBJ2-6
CASTWTGQQETQYF	TGTGCCAGCACCTGGACAGGTCAACAAGAGACCCAGTACTTC	-	TRBD1	TRBV7-9	TRBJ2-5
CASSETASGRPYEQYF	TGCGCCAGCAGTGAAACGGCTAGCGGCCGCCCCTACGAGCAGTACTTC	-	TRBD2	TRBV10-1	TRBJ2-7
CASSLDLPGRVGSYEQYF	TGTGCCAGCAGCTTAGATCTCCCCGGCAGGGTTGGCTCCTACGAGCAGTACTTC	once	-	TRBV7-2	TRBJ2-7
CASSHREVETQYF	TGTGCCAGCAGTCACAGGGAAGTGGAGACCCAGTACTTC	-	-	TRBV2	TRBJ2-5
CASRGPERTPYEQYF	TGTGCCAGCAGGGGCCCAGAAAGGACCCCCTACGAGCAGTACTTC	-	-	TRBV2	TRBJ2-7
CASSFRIQETQYF	TGTGCCAGCAGCTTCCGAATCCAAGAGACCCAGTACTTC	many	-	TRBV7-9	TRBJ2-5
CASDRDRSRYEQYF	TGTGCCAGCGACCGGGACAGATCTCGATACGAGCAGTACTTC	-	TRBD1	TRBV10-2	TRBJ2-7
CASSQGPYNSPLHF	TGTGCCAGCAGTCAGGGGCCTTATAATTCACCCCTCCACTTT	-	-	TRBV12-3/TRBV12-4	TRBJ1-6
CASSLVPGDEQYF	TGTGCCAGCAGTTTAGTTCCGGGAGACGAGCAGTACTTC	-	-	TRBV2	TRBJ2-7
CASSLGHSGVETQYF	TGTGCCAGCAGCTTAGGGCACAGCGGTGTGGAGACCCAGTACTTC	many	-	TRBV7-6	TRBJ2-5
CASSPDRKGDTEAFF	TGTGCCAGCAGCCCGGACAGGAAAGGGGACACTGAAGCTTTCTTT	-	TRBD1	TRBV25-1	TRBJ1-1
CAPTDLAGGYGEQYF	TGTGCACCAACTGATCTGGCGGGGGGTTATGGGGAGCAGTACTTC	-	TRBD2	TRBV7-9	TRBJ2-7
CSATPGTSSYEQYF	TGCAGCGCTACCCCCGGGACTAGCTCCTACGAGCAGTACTTC	many	TRBD2	TRBV29-1	TRBJ2-7
CASGPDGGYGYTF	TGTGCTAGTGGTCCGGACGGCGGCTATGGCTACACCTTC	few	-	TRBV12-5	TRBJ1-2
CASRTGGFGGYTF	TGTGCCAGCAGGACAGGGGGGTTTGGCGGCTACACCTTC	-	TRBD1	TRBV2	TRBJ1-2
CASRSGHPGGGELFF	TGTGCCAGCAGGAGTGGACATCCCGGTGGCGGGGAGCTGTTTTTT	many	-	TRBV7-9	TRBJ2-2
CATSARVRDRFYTF	TGTGCCACCAGTGCTAGAGTGCGGGACAGATTCTACACCTTC	-	TRBD1	TRBV24-1	TRBJ1-2
CASSLTGRYNEKLFF	TGTGCCAGCAGTTTAACGGGACGGTATAATGAAAAACTGTTTTTT	-	-	TRBV2	TRBJ1-4
CASSLIGRGRTDTQYF	TGTGCCAGCAGCTTGATTGGGCGGGGACGGACAGATACGCAGTATTTT	-	-	TRBV7-9	TRBJ2-3
CASSRADPRSMSQHF	TGTGCCAGCAGTCGGGCAGACCCGCGTAGTATGTCCCAGCATTTT	few	-	TRBV10-3	TRBJ1-5
CATSRRRERSYEQYF	TGTGCCACCAGCAGGAGGCGGGAGAGGTCCTACGAGCAGTACTTC	-	TRBD2	TRBV15	TRBJ2-7
CASSSAQPEQYF	TGTGCCAGCAGTTCCGCACAGCCCGAGCAGTACTTC	-	-	TRBV25-1	TRBJ2-7
CASSRLRSVQETQYF	TGTGCCAGCAGCCGTCTCAGGAGTGTTCAAGAGACCCAGTACTTC	-	-	TRBV7-6	TRBJ2-5
CASRKMVRQPQHF	TGTGCCAGCAGAAAGATGGTCCGACAGCCCCAGCATTTT	few	-	TRBV9	TRBJ1-5
CASSYVKGSDEQYF	TGTGCCAGCAGTTACGTAAAGGGAAGCGATGAGCAGTACTTC	once	-	TRBV10-2	TRBJ2-7
CASSIAGTPTYEQYF	TGTGCCAGTAGTATAGCTGGGACACCCACCTACGAGCAGTACTTC	-	-	TRBV19	TRBJ2-7
CASSHRGNNQPQHF	TGTGCCAGCTCACACAGGGGAAATAATCAGCCCCAGCATTTT	once	TRBD1	TRBV2	TRBJ1-5
CSAPGPGQETQYF	TGCAGCGCCCCCGGCCCAGGGCAAGAGACCCAGTACTTC	many	-	TRBV29-1	TRBJ2-5
CASSAGRRGSPLHF	TGTGCCAGTAGCGCAGGAAGGCGGGGATCACCCCTCCACTTT	few	-	TRBV19	TRBJ1-6
CSARDPAGHSYEQYF	TGCAGTGCTAGAGATCCGGCGGGACACTCCTACGAGCAGTACTTC	-	-	TRBV20-1	TRBJ2-7
CASSTGTGNTIYF	TGTGCCAGCAGCACAGGGACTGGAAACACCATATATTTT	many	-	TRBV2	TRBJ1-3
CATRVGEQYF	TGTGCCACCAGGGTGGGTGAGCAGTACTTC	-	-	TRBV24-1	TRBJ2-7
CASSIQGSHTGELFF	TGTGCCAGCAGTATACAGGGGTCCCACACCGGGGAGCTGTTTTTT	-	TRBD1	TRBV7-2	TRBJ2-2
CASSLGMGELFF	TGTGCCAGCAGCCTAGGGATGGGGGAGCTGTTTTTT	-	-	TRBV7-6	TRBJ2-2
CSARDARDTQETQYF	TGCAGTGCTAGAGACGCCCGGGACACCCAAGAGACCCAGTACTTC	few	-	TRBV20-1	TRBJ2-5
CASSFGINQPQHF	TGTGCCAGCAGTTTCGGGATCAATCAGCCCCAGCATTTT	-	-	TRBV2	TRBJ1-5
CASSRRDTEAFF	TGTGCCAGCAGCCGTAGAGACACTGAAGCTTTCTTT	many	-	TRBV7-9	TRBJ1-1
CASSRGYGNQPQHF	TGTGCCAGCAGCCGTGGGTATGGCAATCAGCCCCAGCATTTT	many	-	TRBV7-8	TRBJ1-5
CASTAGDRVGYGYTF	TGTGCCAGCACAGCAGGGGACAGGGTGGGCTATGGCTACACCTTC	-	TRBD1	TRBV2	TRBJ1-2
CAWSVPGLIYSNQPQHF	TGTGCCTGGAGTGTACCAGGTCTGATCTATAGCAATCAGCCCCAGCATTTT	once	-	TRBV7-8	TRBJ1-5
CASSMGAANYGYTF	TGTGCCAGCAGTATGGGGGCAGCGAACTATGGCTACACCTTC	-	-	TRBV2	TRBJ1-2
CSARDPVGQGYQPQHF	TGCAGTGCTAGAGATCCTGTGGGACAGGGTTATCAGCCCCAGCATTTT	-	TRBD1	TRBV20-1	TRBJ1-5
CASSLGGGGGSYEQYF	TGTGCCAGCAGCTTAGGGGGAGGGGGCGGCTCCTACGAGCAGTACTTC	few	-	TRBV7-9	TRBJ2-7
CASSPGGAAEAFF	TGTGCCAGCTCACCGGGTGGGGCCGCTGAAGCTTTCTTT	-	-	TRBV7-2	TRBJ1-1
CASRAGTGGWTYEQYF	TGTGCCAGCAGAGCCGGGACAGGGGGCTGGACCTACGAGCAGTACTTC	many	TRBD1	TRBV10-3	TRBJ2-7